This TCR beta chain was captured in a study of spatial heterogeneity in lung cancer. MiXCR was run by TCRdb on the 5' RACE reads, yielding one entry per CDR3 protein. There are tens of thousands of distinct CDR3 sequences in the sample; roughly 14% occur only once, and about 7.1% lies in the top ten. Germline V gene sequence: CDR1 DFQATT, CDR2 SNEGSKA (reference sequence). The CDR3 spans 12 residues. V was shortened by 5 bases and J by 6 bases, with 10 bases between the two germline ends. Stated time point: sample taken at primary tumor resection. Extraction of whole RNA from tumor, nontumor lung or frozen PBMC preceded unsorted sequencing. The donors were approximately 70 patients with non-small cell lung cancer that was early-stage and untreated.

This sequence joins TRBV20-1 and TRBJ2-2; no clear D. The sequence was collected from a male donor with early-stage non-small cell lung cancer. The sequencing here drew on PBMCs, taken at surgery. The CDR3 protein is CSAPAGPGELFF. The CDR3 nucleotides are TGCAGTGCTCCCGCTGGGCCCGGGGAGCTGTTTTTT.